The 5 T cell receptor beta chains given below trace back to one sample, sequenced in a study of blood T cell repertoires in COVID-19. Only in-frame clones appear in the TCRdb table, and some are missing; sequencing was by immunoSEQ multiplex PCR. This sample has about 300,000 clones, with around 87% found just once. The sequencing sample was made of peripheral blood. The receptors come from a man between 65 and 79 years old with acute or convalescent COVID-19.

The gene calls are TRBV5-1 and TRBJ2-3; 12 positions agree with TRBD2. CDR3 length: 16 residues. CDR1 is SGHRS, CDR2 YFSETQ, per germline. With V trimmed by 0 bases and J by 4 bases, 3 bases remained unmatched. The CDR3 is CASSLVASGRADTQYF. The CDR3, as DNA: TGCGCCAGCAGCTTGGTGGCTAGCGGGAGGGCAGATACGCAGTATTTT.

V is TRBV3-1 (or the pseudogene TRBV3-2) and J is TRBJ2-1; maybe TRBD2 (5 bases). V was trimmed by 2 bases and J by 6 bases, leaving 20 bases between them. The germline V gene encodes CDR1 LGHDT and CDR2 YNNKEL (reference sequence). The CDR3 spans 17 residues. CDR3 amino acids: CASSQPFLSKGSNEQFF. CDR3 DNA: TGTGCCAGCAGCCAACCTTTCCTTTCGAAAGGGAGCAATGAGCAGTTCTTC.

The gene calls are TRBV6-5 and TRBJ1-1; tentatively, D is TRBD1 (5 bases). From germline, CDR1 is MNHEY and CDR2 SVGAGI. The V gene lost 2 bases and the J gene lost 1 base, with 8 bases spanning the gap. This CDR3 has 14 residues. The CDR3: CASSYLGPNTEAFF. The CDR3 coding sequence is TGTGCCAGCAGTTACCTGGGGCCGAACACTGAAGCTTTCTTT.

The rearrangement links TRBV29-1 to TRBJ2-7, with D possibly being TRBD2 (6 bases). Per germline, CDR1 SQVTM and CDR2 ANQGSEA. The CDR3 has 13 amino acids. Trimming took off 4 bases at V and 5 bases at J, with 15 bases between the two ends. CDR3 region: CSVGGVVSNEQYF. The CDR3 DNA follows: TGCAGCGTTGGGGGGGTAGTAAGTAACGAGCAGTACTTC.

The chain is built from TRBV9 and TRBJ2-1, with 9 bases lining up with TRBD2. The germline V gene encodes CDR1 SGDLS and CDR2 YYNGEE. The CDR3 covers 17 residues. Trimming at V came to 0 bases and at J to 10 bases, leaving 14 bases not matched to a gene. The CDR3 here is CASSVGNSGGVINEQFF. The CDR3 DNA sequence: TGTGCCAGCAGCGTAGGAAATAGCGGGGGCGTTATTAACGAGCAGTTCTTC.